The 18 T cell receptor beta chains listed next were all sequenced from one sample in a study of CD8+CD57+ T cells in acquired aplastic anemia. Investigators profiled TCR beta VDJ and CDR3 from genomic DNA template. TCRdb reprocessed the reads with MiXCR, giving one entry per CDR3 protein. The sample lists about 190,000 distinct CDR3 sequences, approximately 49% occurring once. Input material: sorted CD4+, CD8+, or CD8+CD57+ T cells (not recorded which) from PBMCs. The receptors were sampled from a human donor in good health, serving as a control.

About this clonotype itself: An end of the junction does not agree with germline; a read error may underlie this. The gene calls are TRBV13 and TRBJ2-5; D possibly corresponds to TRBD2 (5 bases). CDR1 PRHDT and CDR2 FYEKMQ come from the germline V gene (reference sequence). The CDR3 covers 16 residues. CDR3 in amino acids: CASSLVGAAPQDTQYF. The CDR3 nucleotides read TGTGCCAGCAGCTTAGTGGGAGCTGCACCCCAAGATACCCAGTACTTC.

As regards this clonotype: This may be a read error: a much more frequent sequence differs by one nucleotide. Likely a read error: the CDR3 ends without its conserved phenylalanine or tryptophan. The rearrangement uses TRBV5-6 and TRBJ1-6; TRBD1 matches 7 bases. Germline CDR1 SGHDT, CDR2 YYEEEE. V dropped 4 bases and J dropped 4; count of bases not matched to a gene: 5. The CDR3 consists of 15 residues. CDR3: CASSVRQGYNSPLHL. The CDR3 nucleotides are TGTGCCAGCAGCGTCCGACAGGGTTATAATTCACCCCTCCACCTT.

This clonotype was observed a few times. The V call is TRBV7-2, the J call TRBJ2-7, with 9 bases identical to TRBD1. With 8 bases clipped from V and 3 bases from J, the junction kept 26 bases outside the gene matches. The germline CDR1 and CDR2 sequences are SGHTA and FQGNSA. CDR3 length: 20 amino acids. In DNA form, the CDR3 reads TGTGCCAGCTCACCATACCCGGTGCGGGACAGGGCCCTTACGAACTACGAGCAGTACTTC. It encodes CASSPYPVRDRALTNYEQYF.

The chain links TRBV14 to TRBJ1-6, with D hard to call. This CDR3 is 15 amino acids long. Trimming took 3 bases from V and 0 from J, leaving 6 bases between them. Germline CDR1 is SGHDN and CDR2 is FVKESK. The CDR3 region is CASSQRSSYNSPLHF. The CDR3 nucleotides read TGTGCCAGCAGCCAGAGAAGCTCCTATAATTCACCCCTCCACTTT. The whole variable domain, remainder taken from reference TRBV14 and TRBJ1-6, is EAGVTQFPSHSVIEKGQTVTLRCDPISGHDNLYWYRRVMGKEIKFLLHFVKESKQDESGMPNNRFLAERTGGTYSTLKVQPAELEDSGVYFCASSQRSSYNSPLHFGNGTRLTVT.

The chain employs TRBV10-3 and TRBJ1-2; perhaps TRBD1 as D (6 bases). Trimming took 5 bases from V and 6 from J, leaving 19 bases between them. This CDR3 region has 15 residues. The V gene's germline CDR1 is ENHRY and CDR2 SYGVKD. CDR3 region: CAISRDTNSANGYTF. The CDR3 coding sequence is TGTGCCATCAGTCGGGACACGAACTCAGCAAATGGCTACACCTTC.

This clonotype occurred many times. CDR3 coding DNA: TGCAGTGCTAGAGAGGCGGCAGGGGTTTTTGGCTACACCTTC. Translated: CSAREAAGVFGYTF. The V gene is TRBV20-1, the J gene TRBJ1-2; D may be TRBD1 (6 bases). Germline V lookup: CDR1 DFQATT, CDR2 SNEGSKA (reference sequence). The V and J ends lost 0 bases and 7 bases respectively, with 15 bases between them. The CDR3 consists of 14 residues.

The gene calls are TRBV19 and TRBJ1-1; TRBD1 matches 12 bases. The CDR3 extends over 17 amino acids. In germline, CDR1 is LNHDA, CDR2 SQIVND (reference sequence). The trim removed 4 bases at V and 1 base at J, leaving 7 bases unmatched. CDR3 DNA: TGTGCCAGTAGTAAACCGGGACAGGGGGCGAAGAACACTGAAGCTTTCTTT. Translation: CASSKPGQGAKNTEAFF. The full variable domain, rest sourced from reference TRBV19 and TRBJ1-1, is DGGITQSPKYLFRKEGQNVTLSCEQNLNHDAMYWYRQDPGQGLRLIYYSQIVNDFQKGDIAEGYSVSREKKESFPLTVTSAQKNPTAFYLCASSKPGQGAKNTEAFFGQGTRLTVV.

Concerning this clonotype itself: The conserved final phenylalanine or tryptophan is absent from the CDR3, which likely points to a read error. It is unclear where the CDR3 begins or ends on the DNA, so no DNA is shown, and the CDR3 is as TCRdb lists it. The V and J genes are TRBV7-6 and TRBJ2-5; no DNA check was done on the table's D call, TRBD1. The CDR3 spans 8 amino acids, including both terminal residues. The germline gives CDR1 SGHVS, CDR2 FNYEAQ. The CDR3 is CASSLEGT.

Concerning this clonotype: It may be a read error: a sequence one base away is much more abundant. This sequence joins TRBV12-3 or TRBV12-4 and TRBJ2-5; 7 nucleotides agree with TRBD1. This CDR3 spans 15 amino acids. The V gene end was trimmed by 2 bases and the J gene end by 0 bases; junction bases not matched to a gene: 3. The CDR3 protein is CASSLLTGYQETQYF. The CDR3, as DNA: TGTGCCAGCAGTTTACTGACAGGGTACCAAGAGACCCAGTACTTC.

Regarding this clonotype: A read error may explain this, as a much larger clone is one base away. J is TRBJ2-7 and V is TRBV2; weak D call: TRBD1 (6 bases). V was cut by 5 bases and J by 2 bases, with 10 bases left in between. This CDR3 is built from 13 residues. The V gene's germline CDR1 is SNHLY and CDR2 FYNNEI. Here the CDR3 reads CASSSGQPYEQYF. The DNA for the CDR3 is TGTGCCAGCAGTTCCGGACAGCCCTACGAGCAGTACTTC.

The chain carries TRBV7-2 and TRBJ2-3; 8 bases align to TRBD2. CDR1 is SGHTA, CDR2 FQGNSA, per germline. The CDR3 length is 17 residues. V shed 2 bases, J shed 1 base, and the junction held 8 bases outside the gene matches. This chain's CDR3 is CASSLSGPAGGTDTQYF. Here the CDR3 DNA reads TGTGCCAGCAGCTTATCAGGCCCAGCGGGGGGCACAGATACGCAGTATTTT.

The chain carries TRBV6-5 and TRBJ2-7; D not certain. CDR3 length: 12 residues. The V gene lost 4 bases and the J gene lost 3 bases, with 7 bases spanning the gap. The V gene's germline CDR1 is MNHEY and CDR2 SVGAGI. CDR3 amino acids: CASSSVLYEQYF. The CDR3, as DNA: TGTGCCAGCAGTTCCGTACTCTACGAGCAGTACTTC.

About this clonotype itself: This could be a read error, since a much larger clone is one nucleotide away. V is TRBV6-5 and J is TRBJ2-7; 7 bases line up with TRBD1. CDR1 is MNHEY and CDR2 is SVGAGI in the germline V gene. The CDR3 loop spans 16 amino acids. The DNA of the CDR3 is TGTGCCGGCAGTTACACCCCACAGGGGATTACCTACGAGCAGTACTTC. As protein: CAGSYTPQGITYEQYF.

In DNA form, the CDR3 reads TGTGCCAGCAGCCAAGAGGTTGGCGGGGGGTACACAGATACGCAGTATTTT. Translated: CASSQEVGGGYTDTQYF. V usage is TRBV4-2 and J usage is TRBJ2-3; 8 nucleotides line up with TRBD2. The CDR3 is 17 residues long. The trim removed 0 bases at V and 2 bases at J, leaving 7 bases unmatched. Germline V gene lookup returns CDR1 LGHNA and CDR2 YNFKEQ.

In regard to this clonotype: This may come from a read error, since a much larger clone is one base off. The chain is built from TRBV7-9 and TRBJ1-2, with 7 nucleotides matching TRBD1. Germline CDR1 and CDR2: SEHNR and FQNEAQ (reference sequence). The CDR3 totals 17 residues. The V and J ends lost 5 bases and 4 bases, in that order; junction bases with no gene match: 16. The CDR3 reads CASSQVGRTGPGYGYTF. CDR3 bases: TGTGCCAGCAGCCAAGTCGGACGGACAGGTCCGGGCTATGGCTACACCTTC.

This clonotype was detected many times. V is TRBV5-1 and J is TRBJ2-6; 7 bases are a match to TRBD1. V dropped 0 bases and J dropped 0; count of bases not matched to a gene: 9. Germline values: CDR1 SGHRS, CDR2 YFSETQ. The CDR3 runs 19 residues. The CDR3, as DNA: TGCGCCAGCAGCTTGGCCTGGGACAGAAGCGTCTCTGGGGCCAACGTCCTGACTTTC. Translation gives CASSLAWDRSVSGANVLTF.

The chain joins TRBV6-4 to TRBJ2-1; TRBD1 matches 9 bases. The CDR3 has 15 amino acids. The junction had 13 bases not matched to a gene; V was cut back by 8 bases and J by 8 bases. Germline V gene lookup returns CDR1 MRHNA and CDR2 SNTAGT. The CDR3 is CASRIWDRVGDEQFF. Here the CDR3 DNA reads TGTGCCAGCCGTATATGGGACAGGGTAGGAGATGAGCAGTTCTTC.

The chain combines TRBV20-1 with TRBJ2-7, with TRBD2 as a possible D gene (6 bases). Germline V gene data show CDR1 as DFQATT and CDR2 as SNEGSKA (reference sequence). V dropped 5 bases and J dropped 6 bases, with 20 bases sitting between them. This CDR3 region has 14 residues. CDR3 residues: CSAPGGARAGEQYF. As DNA, the CDR3 is TGCAGTGCTCCTGGAGGGGCCAGGGCTGGCGAGCAGTACTTC.